Each of the 26 T cell receptor beta chains below was sequenced from the same sample in a study of T cell responses to AZD1222 COVID-19 vaccine. Clones were sequenced by immunoSEQ multiplex PCR, and TCRdb holds only the in-frame ones, with some missing. The profile shows around 110,000 clones, 92% of them singletons. The sequenced sample was peripheral blood, obtained 28 days after the second AZD1222 dose. The receptors here all came from an adult who received the AZD1222 COVID-19 vaccine.

V and J are TRBV7-8 and TRBJ1-4; weak D call: TRBD1 (5 bases). V was cut by 3 bases and J by 8 bases, with 22 bases left in between. The CDR3 length is 17 residues. The V gene's germline CDR1 is SGHVS and CDR2 FQNEAQ. CDR3 region: CASSFYGHTGTQEKLFF. The CDR3 DNA reads TGTGCCAGCAGCTTTTACGGACACACGGGGACGCAAGAAAAACTGTTTTTT.

The J gene is TRBJ2-3, the V gene TRBV6-1, with D perhaps TRBD2 (5 bases). Germline CDR1 and CDR2: MNHNS and SASEGT. Trimming cost V 2 bases and J 0 bases, with 12 bases left between them. This CDR3 has 16 residues. For the CDR3, the DNA is TGTGCCAGCAGTGAAAGCCTAGCCGGTAGCACAGATACGCAGTATTTT. Translation: CASSESLAGSTDTQYF.

The V and J genes are TRBV5-1 and TRBJ1-3; 8 nucleotides align to TRBD1. The CDR3 is made up of 17 amino acids. The ends lost 4 bases at V and 0 bases at J; junction bases unmatched: 9. Germline lookup yields CDR1 SGHRS and CDR2 YFSETQ. Here the CDR3 reads CASSPRGRLNSGNTIYF. In DNA form, the CDR3 reads TGCGCCAGCAGCCCCAGGGGGCGCTTAAACTCTGGAAACACCATATATTTT.

V gene TRBV27 combines with J gene TRBJ2-7, with 7 bases that match TRBD2. V was pared by 3 bases and J by 6 bases, with 11 bases of the junction left unmatched. Germline-derived CDR1 and CDR2 are MNHEY and SMNVEV (reference sequence). The CDR3 sequence is 15 residues long. The CDR3 protein is CASSFRGGRMVEQYF. As DNA, the CDR3 is TGTGCCAGCAGTTTTCGGGGCGGGAGAATGGTCGAGCAGTACTTC.

The chain recombines TRBV9 with TRBJ2-3; 11 bases align to TRBD2. This CDR3 is built from 15 residues. Germline lookup yields CDR1 SGDLS and CDR2 YYNGEE. V shed 4 bases and J 3 bases; nucleotides not matched to a gene: 4. In DNA form, the CDR3 reads TGTGCCAGCAGCACCTTAGCGGGAGGGACAGATACGCAGTATTTT. Protein sequence: CASSTLAGGTDTQYF. The entire variable domain, with the rest obtained from reference TRBV9 and TRBJ2-3, is as follows: DSGVTQTPKHLITATGQRVTLRCSPRSGDLSVYWYQQSLDQGLQFLIQYYNGEERAKGNILERFSAQQFPDLHSELNLSSLELGDSALYFCASSTLAGGTDTQYFGPGTRLTVL.

The J gene is TRBJ1-1, the V gene TRBV13; 7 bases are shared with TRBD1. CDR3 length: 15 residues. Germline V gene data show CDR1 as PRHDT and CDR2 as FYEKMQ (reference sequence). Losses at the gene ends were 7 bases for V and 1 base for J; bases not matched to a gene: 9. The CDR3 is CASKKGAIWNTEAFF. In DNA form, the CDR3 reads TGTGCCAGCAAGAAGGGGGCGATTTGGAACACTGAAGCTTTCTTT.

Here the CDR3 reads CASSQGDSQLQETQYF. As DNA, the CDR3 is TGTGCCAGCAGCCAAGGTGACAGCCAACTCCAAGAGACCCAGTACTTC. The V call is TRBV4-2, the J call TRBJ2-5, with D maybe TRBD1 (5 bases). This CDR3 is built from 16 residues. Germline CDR1 and CDR2: LGHNA and YNFKEQ. V was pared by 1 base and J by 1 base, with 13 bases between.

This chain connects TRBV28 to TRBJ1-6; D not certain. V was clipped by 7 bases and J by 5 bases, with 21 bases between them. Germline assignment: CDR1 MDHEN and CDR2 SYDVKM. The CDR3 is made up of 17 amino acids. The CDR3 nucleotides read TGTGCCAGCACAATTACCGGGGATAGGGCAAATAATTCACCCCTCCACTTT. As protein: CASTITGDRANNSPLHF.

The chain joins TRBV11-2 to TRBJ2-7, with TRBD2 identical over 7 bases. Per the germline V gene, CDR1 is SGHAT and CDR2 is FQNNGV. V shed 1 base, J shed 0 bases, and the junction held 3 bases outside the gene matches. The CDR3 spans 15 residues. This chain's CDR3 is CASSLGRTSSYEQYF. Written as DNA, the CDR3 is TGTGCCAGCAGCTTAGGACGGACTAGCTCCTACGAGCAGTACTTC.

The V call is TRBV5-1, the J call TRBJ2-7; 7 bases match TRBD1. CDR1 and CDR2 from the germline V gene are SGHRS and YFSETQ. The CDR3 is made up of 15 amino acids. The J segment lost 2 bases and the V segment lost 0 bases, leaving 5 bases of the junction unmatched. CDR3 protein: CASSLGQGETYEQYF. The CDR3 DNA sequence: TGCGCCAGCAGCTTGGGTCAGGGGGAAACCTACGAGCAGTACTTC.

The chain links TRBV2 to TRBJ2-7, with D uncertain. Looked up from germline, CDR1 is SNHLY and CDR2 is FYNNEI. The CDR3 is 14 residues long. The V end lost 2 bases, the J end lost 4 bases, and 12 bases lay between the germline ends. CDR3 bases: TGTGCCAGCAGTGAAAGGGATAGTGGTTACGAGCAGTACTTC. As protein: CASSERDSGYEQYF.

The J gene is TRBJ1-4, the V gene TRBV12-3 or TRBV12-4; tentatively, D is TRBD1 (6 bases). The CDR3 totals 12 residues. V was trimmed by 6 bases and J by 8 bases, leaving 10 bases between them. CDR3 sequence (DNA): TGTGCCAGCAGCGCAGGGGACGAAAAACTGTTTTTT. Amino acid sequence: CASSAGDEKLFF.

The J gene is TRBJ1-1, the V gene TRBV2; D unclear. The CDR3 is 15 residues long. CDR1 is SNHLY, CDR2 FYNNEI, per germline. V lost 7 bases and J 0 bases, leaving 15 bases between the germline ends. In DNA form, the CDR3 reads TGTGCCAGCATGGGCAGGACCTACATGAACACTGAAGCTTTCTTT. It encodes CASMGRTYMNTEAFF.

The chain is built from TRBV11-2 and TRBJ2-5, with D unresolved. V gave up 7 bases and J gave up 5 bases, with 5 bases separating them. This CDR3 is 10 amino acids long. Per the germline V gene, CDR1 is SGHAT and CDR2 is FQNNGV. CDR3 region: CASKGETQYF. DNA for the CDR3: TGTGCCAGCAAAGGGGAGACCCAGTACTTC.

The chain uses TRBV18 and TRBJ2-2; TRBD2 aligns across 7 bases. J was trimmed by 0 bases and V by 3 bases; bases with no gene match: 4. The CDR3 has 16 amino acids. CDR1 is KGHSH and CDR2 is LQKENI in the germline V gene. The CDR3 is CASSPLAAANTGELFF. In nucleotides, the CDR3 is TGTGCCAGCTCACCTCTAGCGGCTGCGAACACCGGGGAGCTGTTTTTT.

As to this clone: The germline gene is not matched at one end of the junction; a read error may be the cause. The chain links TRBV7-7 to TRBJ2-1; TRBD2 aligns across 9 bases. The CDR3 loop spans 15 amino acids. Looked up from germline, CDR1 is SSHAT and CDR2 is FNYEAQ (reference sequence). The CDR3 reads CASSFSGSSYNEQFF. Here the CDR3 DNA reads TGTGCTAGCAGCTTTAGCGGGAGCTCCTACAATGAGCAGTTCTTC. Full variable domain (outside the CDR3, taken from reference TRBV7-7 and TRBJ2-1): GAGVSQSPRYKVTKRGQDVTLRCDPISSHATLYWYQQALGQGPEFLTYFNYEAQPDKSGLPSDRFSAERPEGSISTLTIQRTEQRDSAMYRCASSFSGSSYNEQFFGPGTRLTVL.

The chain links TRBV6-5 to TRBJ2-1, with 7 bases identical to TRBD1. V shed 7 bases, J shed 5 bases, and the junction held 2 bases outside the gene matches. The CDR3 is 12 residues long. Germline-derived CDR1 and CDR2 are MNHEY and SVGAGI. The CDR3 loop is CASNTGDNEQFF. DNA of the CDR3: TGTGCCAGCAACACAGGGGACAATGAGCAGTTCTTC.

The V and J genes are TRBV7-8 and TRBJ2-7; 7 nucleotides agree with TRBD2. J gave up 4 bases and V 4 bases, and 16 bases lay outside the gene matches. Germline V gene lookup returns CDR1 SGHVS and CDR2 FQNEAQ. The CDR3 loop spans 17 amino acids. CDR3 amino acids: CASSSSGGSGKRYEQYF. The CDR3 DNA follows: TGTGCCAGCAGCTCGTCGGGGGGTAGCGGAAAGAGGTACGAGCAGTACTTC.

This rearrangement joins TRBV27 to TRBJ1-6; D might be TRBD1 (6 bases). Germline V lookup: CDR1 MNHEY, CDR2 SMNVEV (reference sequence). The ends were cut back, 1 base at V and 3 bases at J, with 13 bases in the middle. This CDR3 region has 17 residues. This CDR3 is CASSLLQGQRYNSPLHF. The CDR3 nucleotides are TGTGCCAGCAGTTTATTACAGGGTCAGCGCTATAATTCACCCCTCCACTTT.

The chain recombines TRBV29-1 with TRBJ1-4; 8 nucleotides agree with TRBD1. The CDR3 sequence is 16 residues long. Trimming removed 5 bases from V and 8 bases from J; junction bases left unmatched: 16. Germline CDR1 and CDR2: SQVTM and ANQGSEA. The CDR3 reads CSVQGQGSASVEKLFF. In DNA form, the CDR3 reads TGCAGCGTTCAAGGACAGGGTTCGGCTTCGGTGGAAAAACTGTTTTTT.

This sequence joins TRBV18 and TRBJ2-1; 14 bases line up with TRBD2. Germline values: CDR1 KGHSH, CDR2 LQKENI. The J segment lost 1 base and the V segment lost 3 bases, leaving 11 bases of the junction unmatched. CDR3 length: 20 amino acids. DNA for the CDR3: TGTGCCAGCTCACCGCAGGGACTAGCGGGAGAGGGGAGGTCCTACAATGAGCAGTTCTTC. It specifies CASSPQGLAGEGRSYNEQFF.

The chain combines TRBV19 with TRBJ1-5; D gene ambiguous. The germline V and J ends were trimmed by 3 bases and 1 base, with 10 bases remaining between them. Germline V gene lookup returns CDR1 LNHDA and CDR2 SQIVND (reference sequence). The CDR3 loop spans 15 amino acids. This CDR3 is CASSIWEGSNQPQHF. In nucleotides, the CDR3 is TGTGCCAGTAGTATTTGGGAGGGAAGCAATCAGCCCCAGCATTTT.

CDR3 sequence reads: CSASSGSSYEQYF. The CDR3 nucleotides read TGCAGTGCTAGTAGCGGGAGCTCCTACGAGCAGTACTTC. V and J are TRBV20-1 and TRBJ2-7; 9 nucleotides match TRBD2. CDR1 is DFQATT, CDR2 SNEGSKA, per germline (reference sequence). The CDR3 is made up of 13 amino acids. The trim removed 3 bases at V and 0 bases at J, leaving 0 bases unmatched.

This clone was seen only once. The chain joins TRBV27 to TRBJ2-4; D remains ambiguous. Germline V gene sequence: CDR1 MNHEY, CDR2 SMNVEV (reference sequence). The CDR3 is made up of 15 amino acids. Trimming cost V 5 bases and J 3 bases, with 14 bases left between them. The CDR3 protein is CASSMGFLGKNIQYF. CDR3 nucleotides: TGTGCCAGCAGTATGGGCTTTTTAGGCAAAAACATTCAGTACTTC.

CDR3 DNA sequence: TGTGCCAGCAATCCGGGACAGGTGGCCTACGAGCAGTACTTC. This encodes CASNPGQVAYEQYF. The chain carries TRBV2 and TRBJ2-7; 8 bases map to TRBD1. J was trimmed by 2 bases and V by 7 bases; bases with no gene match: 7. Germline lookup yields CDR1 SNHLY and CDR2 FYNNEI. This CDR3 has 14 residues.

The rearrangement uses TRBV24-1 and TRBJ1-1; TRBD1 aligns across 7 bases. The CDR3 is 16 amino acids. Per germline, CDR1 KGHDR and CDR2 SFDVKD. V was pared by 10 bases and J by 1 base, with 14 bases of the junction left unmatched. The CDR3 DNA is TGTGCCACGACTCCAACGTCTTCAGGGGGGAACACTGAAGCTTTCTTT. The encoded protein is CATTPTSSGGNTEAFF.